The 2 T cell receptor beta chains below were found in one sample sequenced in a study of CD8+ T cells in alopecia areata. Following extraction, RNA underwent reverse transcription to cDNA, which served as the sequencing template. The protocol was immunoSEQ multiplex PCR, while the TCRdb copy is restricted to in-frame clones and leaves out a portion. Here the sample spans approximately 150,000 clones, 50% to 75% being singletons. The treatment: oral pan-JAK inhibitor, 5-10 mg twice daily. Source: CD4+ T cells sorted from blood, taken at approximately week 60, from a patient treated with tofacitinib. The receptors were gathered from a human donor with alopecia areata.

The V and J genes are TRBV2 and TRBJ2-1; 12 nucleotides line up with TRBD2. The CDR3 runs to 16 residues. With V trimmed by 1 base and J by 10 bases, 8 bases remained unmatched. Germline V lookup: CDR1 SNHLY, CDR2 FYNNEI. The CDR3 DNA follows: TGTGCCAGCAGTGAAGGTCTAGCGGGGGGGCCTTCCGAGCAGTTCTTC. It codes for CASSEGLAGGPSEQFF. The entire variable domain, with the rest obtained from reference TRBV2 and TRBJ2-1, is as follows: EPEVTQTPSHQVTQMGQEVILRCVPISNHLYFYWYRQILGQKVEFLVSFYNNEISEKSEIFDDQFSVERPDGSNFTLKIRSTKLEDSAMYFCASSEGLAGGPSEQFFGPGTRLTVL.

The chain carries TRBV29-1 and TRBJ2-5; a weak D match, TRBD2 (6 bases). Between the trimmed V and J ends, which lost 3 bases and 4 bases, there was a span of 15 bases. The CDR3 runs to 14 residues. Per germline, CDR1 SQVTM and CDR2 ANQGSEA. The chain's CDR3 is CSVDARLVPETQYF. The CDR3 nucleotides are TGCAGCGTTGATGCTCGACTAGTCCCAGAGACCCAGTACTTC.